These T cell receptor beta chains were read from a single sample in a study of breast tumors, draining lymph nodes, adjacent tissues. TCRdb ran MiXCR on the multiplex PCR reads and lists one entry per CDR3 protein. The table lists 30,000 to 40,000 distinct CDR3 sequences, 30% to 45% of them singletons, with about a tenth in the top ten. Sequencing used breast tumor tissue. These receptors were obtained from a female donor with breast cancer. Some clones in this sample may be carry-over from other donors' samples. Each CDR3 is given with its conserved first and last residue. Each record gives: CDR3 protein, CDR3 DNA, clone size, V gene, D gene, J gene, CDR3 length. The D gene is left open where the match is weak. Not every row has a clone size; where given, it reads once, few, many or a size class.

CDR3: CASSYRHYEQYF
DNA: TGTGCCAGCAGTTATCGCCATTACGAGCAGTACTTC
size: many
V: TRBV6-2/TRBV6-3
D: -
J: TRBJ2-7
length: 12

CDR3: CASSFQLAGDRDTQYF
DNA: TGTGCCAGCAGCTTCCAACTAGCGGGAGATCGGGATACGCAGTATTTT
size: many
V: TRBV7-2
D: TRBD2
J: TRBJ2-3
length: 16

CDR3: CASSQGGGSSFF
DNA: TGTGCCAGCAGCCAAGGGGGAGGGTCTTCGTTCTTC
size: few
V: TRBV3-1
D: TRBD2
J: TRBJ2-1
length: 12

CDR3: CSASGSGLLANYGYTF
DNA: TGCAGTGCTAGTGGATCGGGCTTGTTGGCTAACTATGGCTACACCTTC
size: many
V: TRBV20-1
D: -
J: TRBJ1-2
length: 16

CDR3: CASSIRQGPQPQHF
DNA: TGTGCCAGTAGTATTCGGCAGGGGCCTCAGCCCCAGCATTTT
size: -
V: TRBV19
D: -
J: TRBJ1-5
length: 14

CDR3: CASRGGQGTAGELFF
DNA: TGTGCCAGTAGAGGCGGACAGGGTACAGCCGGGGAGCTGTTTTTT
size: many
V: TRBV19
D: TRBD1
J: TRBJ2-2
length: 15

CDR3: CASSFGLAGGSSYNEQFF
DNA: TGTGCCAGCAGCTTTGGCCTAGCGGGAGGGAGCTCCTACAATGAGCAGTTCTTC
size: many
V: TRBV7-8
D: TRBD2
J: TRBJ2-1
length: 18

CDR3: CSASTGRAPYEQYF
DNA: TGCAGTGCTAGTACCGGGAGGGCCCCCTACGAGCAGTACTTC
size: many
V: TRBV20-1
D: TRBD2
J: TRBJ2-7
length: 14

CDR3: CASRPRLAGRNIYEQYF
DNA: TGTGCCAGCAGACCCAGACTAGCGGGACGAAACATCTACGAGCAGTACTTC
size: -
V: TRBV28
D: TRBD2
J: TRBJ2-7
length: 17

CDR3: CASSQGPTSAIPGAKNIQYF
DNA: TGCGCCAGCAGCCAAGGCCCGACTAGCGCAATACCCGGAGCCAAAAACATTCAGTACTTC
size: few
V: TRBV4-1
D: TRBD2
J: TRBJ2-4
length: 20

CDR3: CAISDLGMGTGELFF
DNA: TGTGCCATCAGTGATTTAGGGATGGGTACCGGGGAGCTGTTTTTT
size: many
V: TRBV10-3
D: -
J: TRBJ2-2
length: 15

CDR3: CSVGSGANTGELFF
DNA: TGCAGCGTTGGTTCGGGGGCGAACACCGGGGAGCTGTTTTTT
size: many
V: TRBV29-1
D: -
J: TRBJ2-2
length: 14

CDR3: CASSVGQGGGELFF
DNA: TGTGCCAGCAGCGTAGGCCAGGGGGGCGGGGAGCTGTTTTTT
size: -
V: TRBV9
D: -
J: TRBJ2-2
length: 14

CDR3: CAISELPSNYGYTF
DNA: TGTGCCATCAGTGAGCTTCCGTCTAACTATGGCTACACCTTC
size: -
V: TRBV10-3
D: -
J: TRBJ1-2
length: 14

CDR3: CASSQSSTQYF
DNA: TGTGCCAGCAGCCAGAGTAGTACACAGTATTTT
size: many
V: TRBV5-4
D: -
J: TRBJ2-3
length: 11

CDR3: CASSLGGWYGYTF
DNA: TGTGCCAGCAGCTTGGGGGGGTGGTATGGCTACACCTTC
size: medium-sized
V: TRBV7-8
D: -
J: TRBJ1-2
length: 13

CDR3: CAWSTGETQYF
DNA: TGTGCCTGGAGTACTGGAGAGACCCAGTACTTC
size: many
V: TRBV30
D: -
J: TRBJ2-5
length: 11

CDR3: CASSQEGGRYSYNEQFF
DNA: TGTGCCAGCAGCCAAGAAGGAGGCAGATACTCCTACAATGAGCAGTTCTTC
size: -
V: TRBV3-1
D: -
J: TRBJ2-1
length: 17

CDR3: CAWSVRGSDYNEQFF
DNA: TGTGCCTGGAGTGTTCGCGGGAGTGACTACAATGAGCAGTTCTTC
size: few
V: TRBV30
D: TRBD2
J: TRBJ2-1
length: 15

CDR3: CSVRPTDYEQYF
DNA: TGCAGCGTCAGGCCAACGGACTACGAGCAGTACTTC
size: many
V: TRBV29-1
D: -
J: TRBJ2-7
length: 12

CDR3: CASSDSGGGTDTQYF
DNA: TGTGCCAGCAGTGACAGCGGGGGGGGCACAGATACGCAGTATTTT
size: many
V: TRBV6-1
D: TRBD2
J: TRBJ2-3
length: 15

CDR3: CASSLETSGPQETQYF
DNA: TGTGCCAGCAGTTTAGAGACTAGCGGTCCCCAAGAGACCCAGTACTTC
size: -
V: TRBV27
D: TRBD2
J: TRBJ2-5
length: 16

CDR3: CASGPERIGHNEQFF
DNA: TGTGCTAGTGGTCCTGAGCGTATCGGGCACAATGAGCAGTTCTTC
size: -
V: TRBV12-5
D: -
J: TRBJ2-1
length: 15

CDR3: CASSQAGGMETQYF
DNA: TGTGCCAGCAGTCAAGCAGGCGGGATGGAGACCCAGTACTTC
size: many
V: TRBV7-2
D: -
J: TRBJ2-5
length: 14

CDR3: CASRALSQETQYF
DNA: TGTGCCAGTAGGGCCCTCAGTCAAGAGACCCAGTACTTC
size: many
V: TRBV19
D: -
J: TRBJ2-5
length: 13

CDR3: CASSGPQGVSSYNGQFF
DNA: TGTGCCAGCTCCGGCCCCCAAGGCGTTAGCTCCTACAATGGGCAGTTCTTC
size: once
V: TRBV18
D: -
J: TRBJ2-1
length: 17

CDR3: CASTHGGVQYF
DNA: TGTGCCAGCACCCACGGTGGGGTGCAGTACTTC
size: -
V: TRBV3-1
D: -
J: TRBJ2-7
length: 11

CDR3: CASSPRQGTGELFF
DNA: TGTGCCAGCTCACCCCGGCAGGGGACCGGGGAGCTGTTTTTT
size: few
V: TRBV18
D: -
J: TRBJ2-2
length: 14

CDR3: CASSTQSSRAEAFF
DNA: TGTGCCAGCAGTACACAGTCCTCCAGAGCAGAAGCTTTCTTT
size: few
V: TRBV6-6
D: -
J: TRBJ1-1
length: 14

CDR3: CASSPLASKDEQYF
DNA: TGTGCCAGCAGTCCACTAGCATCCAAAGACGAGCAGTACTTC
size: many
V: TRBV6-6
D: -
J: TRBJ2-7
length: 14

CDR3: CASSPEGESMEGYTF
DNA: TGTGCCAGCAGCCCAGAGGGAGAGAGTATGGAAGGCTACACCTTC
size: many
V: TRBV7-6
D: -
J: TRBJ1-2
length: 15

CDR3: CASRELAGGPKFF
DNA: TGTGCCAGCAGAGAACTAGCGGGAGGGCCTAAGTTCTTC
size: many
V: TRBV2
D: TRBD2
J: TRBJ2-1
length: 13

CDR3: CASSTSGTATTDTQYF
DNA: TGTGCCAGCAGTACTTCCGGGACGGCAACCACAGATACGCAGTATTTT
size: many
V: TRBV2
D: -
J: TRBJ2-3
length: 16

CDR3: CASSPEAGDEKLFF
DNA: TGTGCCAGCAGCCCTGAGGCCGGGGATGAAAAACTGTTTTTT
size: many
V: TRBV3-1
D: -
J: TRBJ1-4
length: 14

CDR3: CASTISGANVLTF
DNA: TGTGCCAGCACCATAAGTGGGGCCAACGTCCTGACTTTC
size: -
V: TRBV6-2/TRBV6-3
D: -
J: TRBJ2-6
length: 13

CDR3: CASRHTGLGEQYF
DNA: TGTGCCAGCAGGCATACAGGGTTGGGGGAGCAGTACTTC
size: many
V: TRBV6-5
D: -
J: TRBJ2-7
length: 13

CDR3: CASSPGWGTEAFF
DNA: TGTGCCAGCAGCCCCGGATGGGGCACTGAAGCCTTCTTT
size: -
V: TRBV7-6
D: -
J: TRBJ1-1
length: 13

CDR3: CASGGQYF
DNA: TGTGCCTCAGGGGGACAGTACTTC
size: medium-sized
V: TRBV30
D: TRBD1
J: TRBJ2-7
length: 8

CDR3: CARRGPGQGREQYF
DNA: TGTGCCAGAAGGGGACCCGGACAGGGCCGCGAGCAGTACTTC
size: -
V: TRBV2
D: TRBD1
J: TRBJ2-7
length: 14

CDR3: CSAQRKSGRRNNEQFF
DNA: TGCAGTGCTCAGAGAAAGTCCGGGAGAAGGAACAATGAGCAGTTCTTC
size: -
V: TRBV20-1
D: -
J: TRBJ2-1
length: 16

CDR3: CASSEAHSNQPQHF
DNA: TGTGCCAGCAGTGAAGCGCATAGCAATCAGCCCCAGCATTTT
size: once
V: TRBV2
D: -
J: TRBJ1-5
length: 14

CDR3: CASSVQPSTDTQYF
DNA: TGTGCCAGCAGCGTCCAACCAAGCACAGATACGCAGTATTTT
size: many
V: TRBV9
D: -
J: TRBJ2-3
length: 14

CDR3: CASSFQVAGVGEQYF
DNA: TGTGCCAGCAGCTTTCAGGTAGCGGGAGTGGGGGAGCAGTACTTC
size: many
V: TRBV7-2
D: TRBD2
J: TRBJ2-7
length: 15

CDR3: CASSSPGQGYNEQFF
DNA: TGTGCCAGCAGTTCACCGGGACAGGGCTACAATGAGCAGTTCTTC
size: -
V: TRBV6-1
D: TRBD1
J: TRBJ2-1
length: 15

CDR3: CASKSNTDTQYF
DNA: TGCGCCAGTAAATCCAACACAGATACGCAGTATTTT
size: -
V: TRBV5-1
D: -
J: TRBJ2-3
length: 12

CDR3: CSARDGGNEKLFF
DNA: TGCAGTGCTAGAGATGGGGGGAATGAAAAACTGTTTTTT
size: many
V: TRBV20-1
D: -
J: TRBJ1-4
length: 13

CDR3: CATSRRLAGMTDTQYF
DNA: TGTGCCACCAGCAGGAGACTAGCGGGAATGACTGATACGCAGTATTTT
size: -
V: TRBV15
D: TRBD2
J: TRBJ2-3
length: 16

CDR3: CATSREADTGVSPLHF
DNA: TGTGCCACCAGCAGAGAGGCCGATACAGGGGTCTCACCCCTCCACTTT
size: many
V: TRBV15
D: TRBD1
J: TRBJ1-6
length: 16

CDR3: CSAGTGNQPQHF
DNA: TGCAGTGCGGGGACAGGAAATCAGCCCCAGCATTTT
size: many
V: TRBV20-1
D: TRBD1
J: TRBJ1-5
length: 12

CDR3: CASSSRGGTQQYF
DNA: TGTGCCAGCAGCTCCCGCGGGGGTACCCAGCAGTACTTC
size: many
V: TRBV7-2
D: TRBD2
J: TRBJ2-7
length: 13

CDR3: CASSPGTWAYEQYF
DNA: TGTGCCAGCAGTCCCGGGACGTGGGCCTACGAGCAGTACTTC
size: -
V: TRBV6-1
D: -
J: TRBJ2-7
length: 14